This T cell receptor beta chain was found in a study of cytomegalovirus exposure and HLA in healthy donors. This clone was detected only once. Its antigen is still unknown. The CDR3 totals 19 residues. PCR was performed using 60 Vbeta and 13 Jbeta primers. Produced via immunoSEQ multiplex PCR; TCRdb's table is partial and in-frame only. The sample has under 200,000 clones; about four fifths are singletons. Regarding the study as a whole: In a later analysis, across HLA loci, associated TCR counts were highest for DRB1, lowest for HLA-C.

The sample consisted of PBMCs. The sequence was obtained from a woman aged 50 to 65 in good health and CMV-seronegative. V usage is TRBV21-1 and J usage is TRBJ1-3; the D call in the table, TRBD1, was not verified against the DNA. TRBV21-1 is noted as a pseudogene. The DNA of the CDR3 is TGTGCCAGCAGCAACCTGAACGGGTTACGGACAAACTCTGGAAACACCATATATTTT. This translates into CASSNLNGLRTNSGNTIYF.